This T cell receptor (beta chain) stems from a study of shared clonotypes between healthy human individuals. Across the study: Researchers assigned three CD4 naive, three CD4 memory, two CD8 naive and one CD8 memory plate to each donor.

Germline-derived CDR1 and CDR2 are MNHEY and SVGAGI. The CDR3 length is 14 residues. About this clone itself: Its antigen is currently unknown.

CD8 cells classed as naive were CD45RO-negative and positively selected for CCR7, excluding terminally differentiated effector memory CD45RA+ cells. Measured with immunoSEQ multiplex PCR; TCRdb has only the in-frame clones, and not every one. The sample lists around 1.9 million clones; 93% were seen once. Study outcomes and limitations: Naive subsets, compared against memory subsets, generally had larger estimated richness values.

The chain uses TRBV6-5 and TRBJ2-5; no definite D call. The last part of the DNA fits TRBJ2-7 better; the J call may be wrong. Sequencing was done on a sample of naive CD8+ T cells from PBMCs. This receptor was identified in a man between 18 and 29 years old in good health. Some clones in this sample may be carry-over from other donors' samples. CDR3 sequence: CASSYSPGSYEQYF. CDR3 DNA sequence: TGTGCCAGCAGTTACTCCCCGGGTTCCTACGAGCAGTACTTC.